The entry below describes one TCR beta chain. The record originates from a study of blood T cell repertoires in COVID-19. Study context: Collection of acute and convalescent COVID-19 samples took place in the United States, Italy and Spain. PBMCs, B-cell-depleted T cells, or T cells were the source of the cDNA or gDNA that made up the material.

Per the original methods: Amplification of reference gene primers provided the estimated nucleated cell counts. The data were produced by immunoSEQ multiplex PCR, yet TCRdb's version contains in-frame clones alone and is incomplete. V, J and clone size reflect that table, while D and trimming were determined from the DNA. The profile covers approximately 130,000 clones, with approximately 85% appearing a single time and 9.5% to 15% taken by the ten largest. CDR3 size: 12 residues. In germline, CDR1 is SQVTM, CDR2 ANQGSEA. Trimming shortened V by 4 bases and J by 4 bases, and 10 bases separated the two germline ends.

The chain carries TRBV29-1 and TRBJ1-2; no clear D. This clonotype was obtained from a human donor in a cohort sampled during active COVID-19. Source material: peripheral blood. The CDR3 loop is CSVATRFYGYTF. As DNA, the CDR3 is TGCAGCGTTGCCACCAGATTCTATGGCTACACCTTC.